This TCR beta chain was found in a study of T-cell memory formation after mild COVID-19. Turning to the study itself: TCR clusters were largely donor specific.

The CDR3 contains 12 residues. Germline lookup yields CDR1 SEHNR and CDR2 FQNEAQ (reference sequence). V was cut by 6 bases and J by 7 bases, with 9 bases left in between. This clonotype was detected only a few times. TCRdb reanalysed the 5' RACE reads using MiXCR and keeps one entry per CDR3 protein. Of around 200,000 distinct CDR3 sequences in the sample, about 11% were seen once. The source is a man between 18 and 35 years old who had mild COVID-19 (a few samples of this study predate the infection). Cell type and time point are not known. Sequencing input: PBMCs or a T cell subset sorted from them (not recorded which). V usage is TRBV7-9 and J usage is TRBJ1-4; D is uncertain. CDR3 region: CASRSDGEKLFF. DNA of the CDR3: TGTGCCAGCAGGTCAGACGGTGAAAAACTGTTTTTT.